A selection of T cell receptor beta chains follows, all from one sample in a study of blood T cell repertoires in COVID-19. TCRdb keeps only in-frame clones here, not all; method: immunoSEQ multiplex PCR. The data show 300,000 to 400,000 clones, roughly 90% seen once. The source material was PBMCs or T cells enriched from blood (not recorded which). The receptor set was obtained from a man aged 60 to 75 who had recovered from COVID-19. Both conserved end residues are part of each CDR3. Rows give clone size only sometimes, using once, few, many, or a class for an expanded clone.

v_call clone_size cdr3_length cdr3_aa
TRBV6-7 - 9 CANPYERYF
TRBV5-1 - 15 CASSLLGSSGNTIYF
TRBV2 - 12 CASSDSTYEQYF
TRBV6-1 - 14 CASSEAGGLYEQYF
TRBV11-3 - 15 CASSSDRGASDTQYF
TRBV4-1 - 16 CASSQAPGTGTYEQYF
TRBV7-9 - 16 CASSLGEGVPQETQYF
TRBV5-1 - 15 CASSKGQPSGNTIYF
TRBV4-2 - 16 CASSQAGTGTDHGYTF
TRBV5-1 - 12 CASSQGSTEAFF
TRBV19 - 12 CASSEGNQPQHF
TRBV24-1 few 14 CATSDRGSNQPQHF
TRBV5-4 - 14 CASSLNRGLYEQYF
TRBV27 - 17 CASSLFLRVGQGIEQYF
TRBV21-1 - 14 CASSPRDSEGEQYF
TRBV28 - 14 CASSPPGGTYEQYF
TRBV6-5 - 14 CASSPRGPGNTIYF
TRBV2 - 15 CASSVGQGDVGELFF
TRBV5-4 - 16 CASSDKREGPADTQYF
TRBV28 - 14 CASRLGTGNYGYTF
TRBV27 - 19 CASSFHRTSGSRRTDTQYF
TRBV5-6 - 15 CASSLRDSGYRELFF
TRBV29-1 - 16 CSVVLIVAGGTGELFF
TRBV6-5 - 15 CASSFPGTGGLALHF
TRBV24-1 - 18 CATSEPRGAGGYLGEQFF
TRBV19 - 11 CASWEGPEAFF
TRBV19 few 14 CASISRGVRGGYTF
TRBV5-1 - 15 CASSLYFPGANVLTF
TRBV4-2 few 15 CASSQETSKGYEQYF
TRBV7-6 - 16 CASSLSRQGGVGELFF
TRBV28 - 15 CASSFSGGGGQPQHF
TRBV19 - 17 CASSWGQGQSMNTEAFF
TRBV28 - 13 CASRDSTNYGYTF
TRBV9 few 15 CASSVSRDRYHGYTF
TRBV4-1 - 18 CASSPGQGPNLNTGKLFF
TRBV5-1 - 13 CASSMVGGYEQYF
TRBV27 - 15 CASSLKLAGLETQYF
TRBV7-2 - 14 CASSQTSGAYEQYF
TRBV10-2 - 15 CASSDPGVPNQPQHF
TRBV21-1 once 13 CASSIGTGVGAFF
TRBV9 - 13 CASGPTPSYEQYF
TRBV9 - 15 CASSVDLGRGETQYF
TRBV6-5 - 14 CASSYQDRASGYTF
TRBV28 - 12 CASRGANTEAFF
TRBV7-2 - 16 CASSQQTGASNQPQHF
TRBV3-1/TRBV3-2 few 20 CASSQESIPGQGTGNTEAFF
TRBV5-5 few 15 CASSYGTGAYNEQFF
TRBV29-1 - 18 CSVVSVGLADKAKNIQYF
TRBV7-9 - 11 CASSLVSPQFF
TRBV5-1 once 17 CASSPTGMPPTNYGYTF
TRBV29-1 - 14 CSALRTSGEGEQFF
TRBV6-5 few 14 CAIIRDRGNSEAFF
TRBV5-4 - 15 CASSYTTTYNSPLHF
TRBV10-3 few 19 CAISDPTGAPIYSGNTIYF
TRBV4-1 - 16 CASSQATGGSTYEQYF
TRBV13 - 15 CASSQFRAGNTEAFF
TRBV28 - 16 CASRGVGKYSNQPQHF
TRBV6-6 - 17 CASSQQNRGYLNTEAFF